This TCR beta chain appears in the sequencing data of a study of T-cell memory formation after mild COVID-19. Using constant-segment primers, 5'RACE produced TCR alpha and TCR beta cDNA libraries carrying sample barcodes and UMIs. Using its own MiXCR run on the 5' RACE reads, TCRdb lists one record per CDR3 protein. Among fewer than 650,000 distinct CDR3 sequences listed, about 20% were seen once. The specimen was PBMCs or a T cell subset sorted from them (not recorded which). This TCR was recovered from an adult woman who had mild COVID-19 (a few samples of this study predate the infection). Cell type and time point are not known.

CDR3 DNA: TGTGCCAGCAAACCGGGACTGATTAATGAAAAACTGTTTTTT. Encoded protein: CASKPGLINEKLFF. The chain carries TRBV2 and TRBJ1-4; tentatively, D is TRBD1 (5 bases). CDR3 length equals 14 residues. V was shortened by 7 bases and J by 4 bases, with 13 bases between the two germline ends. Germline CDR1 is SNHLY and CDR2 is FYNNEI.